These T cell receptor beta chains were read from a single sample in a study of blood T cells in healthy people across ages. From the 5' RACE reads, TCRdb called clonotypes with MiXCR, one entry per CDR3 protein. The table records around 750,000 distinct CDR3 sequences, less than 70% of them present only once. Sequenced sample: blood. The receptors were sampled from a man older than 75 in good health. Both conserved end residues are part of each CDR3. A D gene is named only where the DNA matches it firmly. The size entry is marked missing in some rows and otherwise reads once, few, many or a size class.

J: TRBJ1-6; V: TRBV29-1; D: .; size: .; DNA: TGCGCCGCGTGCCCCTATAATTCACCCCTCCACTTT; CDR3: CAACPYNSPLHF
J: TRBJ2-7; V: TRBV2; D: .; size: .; DNA: TGTGCCAGCAAGGGGGACGGGAACTCCTACGAGCAGTACTTC; CDR3: CASKGDGNSYEQYF
J: TRBJ2-7; V: TRBV29-1; D: TRBD1; size: few; DNA: TGCAGCGTTGTTCACAGGGGGCCCTACGAGCAGTACTTC; CDR3: CSVVHRGPYEQYF
J: TRBJ2-1; V: TRBV7-3; D: .; size: few; DNA: TGTGCCAGCAGCCCCGGGGCAGGGAGGAATGAGCAGTTCTTC; CDR3: CASSPGAGRNEQFF
J: TRBJ2-7; V: TRBV5-1; D: .; size: few; DNA: TGCGCCAGCAGCCCCGACATCTACGAGCAGTACTTC; CDR3: CASSPDIYEQYF
J: TRBJ2-7; V: TRBV4-1; D: .; size: many; DNA: TGTGCCAGCAGTCAGGGGCCCTACGAGCAGTACTTC; CDR3: CASSQGPYEQYF
J: TRBJ2-5; V: TRBV5-1; D: TRBD1; size: .; DNA: TGCGCCAGCAGCTTGGGAGCCCCCCTGGGACAGGAGACCCAGTACTTC; CDR3: CASSLGAPLGQETQYF
J: TRBJ2-2; V: TRBV29-1; D: TRBD2; size: .; DNA: TGCGGCGTTGATCAGAGCGGGAGTGAGATGGCCGGGGAGCTGTTTTTT; CDR3: CGVDQSGSEMAGELFF
J: TRBJ2-7; V: TRBV4-2; D: .; size: .; DNA: TGTGCCAGCAGCCAAGATGGAGGGGGAAGCTCCTACGAGCAGTACTTC; CDR3: CASSQDGGGSSYEQYF
J: TRBJ1-6; V: TRBV25-1; D: .; size: .; DNA: TGTGCCAGCAGTGCTGGAACTGTCGATAATTCACCCCTCCACTTT; CDR3: CASSAGTVDNSPLHF
J: TRBJ2-6; V: TRBV20-1; D: TRBD2; size: once; DNA: TGCAGTGGTGTAGCGGGAGGGAGCTCTGGGGCCAACGTCCTGACTTTC; CDR3: CSGVAGGSSGANVLTF
J: TRBJ1-4; V: TRBV7-9; D: .; size: .; DNA: TGTGCCAGCAGCTTAGTTTTGGGGGAACTGTTTTTT; CDR3: CASSLVLGELFF
J: TRBJ2-3; V: TRBV3-1; D: TRBD1; size: .; DNA: TGTGCCGGCAGCTTCAGGGACAGGGCCACAGATACGCAGTATTTT; CDR3: CAGSFRDRATDTQYF
J: TRBJ2-2; V: TRBV29-1; D: .; size: .; DNA: TGCAGCTCATCCGGAATGGCCGGGGAGCTGTTTTTT; CDR3: CSSSGMAGELFF